This T cell receptor beta chain came from a study of CD8 T cells in Susac syndrome (dated by TCRdb to between 2019 and 2020). With regard to the full study: The study used repertoire sequencing to test whether antigen drove CD8+ T cell activation and differentiation in Susac syndrome. What the research found in general, with its limitations: The number of individuals in the TCR sequencing and HLA analysis was acknowledged as relatively small.

In the case of this clonotype: It lacks a known antigen. A read error may produce the germline difference seen at one junction end.

The CDR1 and CDR2 encoded by the germline V gene (reference sequence) are SSHAT and FNYEAQ. From its cysteine to its phenylalanine, the CDR3 spans 15 amino acids. This entry keeps only the CDR3 DNA: 45 bases, framed from base 1. Peripheral blood CD8+ and CD4+ T cells from healthy donors, Susac syndrome patients and multiple sclerosis patients were profiled by high-throughput TCR beta sequencing. Multiple sclerosis controls were treatment-naive patients with stable or active relapsing-remitting disease fulfilling revised McDonald criteria. Bulk CD8+ and CD4+ T cells were purified magnetically by negative isolation, whereas CD8+ TEMRA cells were enriched by FACS. Blood was drawn into EDTA tubes, processed within 24 hours, and PBMCs were isolated by density gradient centrifugation. PBMCs intended for TCR sequencing were frozen in liquid nitrogen and were later thawed in a 37 degrees C water bath. A purity of at least 90% was achieved for sorted or isolated CD4+, CD8+ and CD8+ TEMRA cells.

RNA was extracted using the RNeasy kit, and roughly 0.5 to 1 ug of the RNA was reverse transcribed with random hexamers. The immunoSEQ multiplex PCR assay, which covers 54 Vbeta and 13 Jbeta segments, was used to amplify TCR beta CDR3 regions. Bias from PCR amplification was corrected by using a synthetic template baseline for primer optimization and for computational correction. Per the original workflow: Reads were annotated to V, D and J genes according to IMGT and were analyzed with immunoSEQ Analyzer, with only productive sequences retained. Clonality was calculated as one minus the Shannon entropy normalized by log2 of the number of productive unique sequences. For each patient and control, public and private clones were evaluated within the 100 most prevalent clones. Susac-specific clones were defined as absent from healthy and MS cohorts, 1052 published viral clones and other ImmuneACCESS disease sequences. TCRdb itself trimmed the public reads at Q25 with fastp, ran MiXCR and retained productive beta chains. Every CDR3 protein is listed once, alongside the most common genes and DNA of its rows. These V and J calls are TCRdb output, not the study's own analysis. A total of over 200,000 distinct CDR3 sequences appear in this sample, around 93% of them only once. The ten largest clones add up to around 0.076% of the sample.

The chain is assembled from TRBV7-7 and TRBJ2-3; TRBD1 is a possible D gene, resting on 6 matching bases. Sequencing was done on a sample of CD4+ T cells from PBMCs. The origin of this receptor is a human donor with multiple sclerosis. The DNA is as follows: TGTGCTAGCAGCTTGGGGGCTTCTAGCACAGATACGCAGTATTTT. Its protein product is CASSLGASSTDTQYF. The CDR3 plus the reference TRBV7-7 and TRBJ2-3 genes for the other parts give the full variable domain: GAGVSQSPRYKVTKRGQDVTLRCDPISSHATLYWYQQALGQGPEFLTYFNYEAQPDKSGLPSDRFSAERPEGSISTLTIQRTEQRDSAMYRCASSLGASSTDTQYFGPGTRLTVL.